The present entry profiles one TCR beta chain with its context. Cohort 3 donors were reported recovered after two negative PCRs, clearance, or symptom resolution. The sample originates from a study of blood T cell repertoires in COVID-19. As handled by the study authors: Nucleated cell counts were estimated from reference gene primer amplification. Measured with immunoSEQ multiplex PCR; TCRdb has only the in-frame clones, and not every one. D and trimming come from the DNA, and the V and J calls and clone size come from that table. The sample has 300,000 to 350,000 clones; roughly 88% are singletons. Germline CDR1 and CDR2: KGHSH and LQKENI. The CDR3 covers 14 residues. Trimming pared 2 bases from V and 6 bases from J, leaving 11 bases between.

This chain joins TRBV18 and TRBJ2-1; D remains unclear. The TCR sequence derives from a young man who had recovered from COVID-19. Sequenced material: PBMCs or T cells enriched from blood (not recorded which). The CDR3 nucleotides are TGTGCCAGCTCACCAATAGCTAGTTTCAATGAGCAGTTCTTC. Its protein product is CASSPIASFNEQFF.